There are a few counts of the clone carrying this T cell receptor beta chain. CDR1 and CDR2 from the germline V gene are GTSNPN and SVGIG (reference sequence). V lost 5 bases to trimming and J lost 9 bases; unmatched junction nucleotides: 10. This CDR3 is built from 13 residues. One entry per CDR3 protein results from TCRdb running MiXCR on the 5' RACE reads. The sample records 27,000 or so distinct CDR3 sequences, more than 14% being singletons. This specimen comes from a study of neurological immune-mediated disorders. Sequencing was done on a sample of PBMCs. This TCR derives from a man aged 70-80 years in good health. The chain joins TRBV30 to TRBJ2-1; 7 bases map to TRBD2. DNA for the CDR3: TGTGCCTGGGGAGCGGGGCTCTGGACTGAGCAGTTCTTC. Translation gives CAWGAGLWTEQFF.